These 26 T cell receptor beta chains originate from one sample sequenced in a study of T cells after yellow fever vaccination. TCRdb fed the 5' RACE reads into MiXCR, producing one record per CDR3 protein. This table holds about 310,000 distinct CDR3 sequences, 3.6% found once. This specimen consisted of PBMCs, obtained on the day of the yellow fever booster vaccination. The receptors were gathered from a man in his late teens or twenties who received the YFV17D yellow fever vaccine.

This clonotype was detected ten times or more. V is TRBV14 and J is TRBJ1-3; possibly TRBD1 for D (5 bases). The CDR3 is made up of 12 amino acids. Germline-derived CDR1 and CDR2 are SGHDN and FVKESK. Trimming took off 4 bases at V and 4 bases at J, with 5 bases between the two ends. The CDR3 DNA sequence: TGTGCCAGCAGCCGGACAGGAAACACCATATATTTT. Translated: CASSRTGNTIYF.

There are many counts of this clonotype. V is TRBV5-4 and J is TRBJ1-2; 8 positions match TRBD1. The CDR3 is 16 residues long. Germline V CDR1 and CDR2: SGHNT, YYREEE (reference sequence). The ends lost 3 bases at V and 3 bases at J; junction bases unmatched: 10. CDR3: CASSWNPGQADYGYTF. The CDR3 bases are TGTGCCAGCAGCTGGAACCCGGGACAGGCCGACTATGGCTACACCTTC. Full variable domain (outside the CDR3, taken from reference TRBV5-4 and TRBJ1-2): ETGVTQSPTHLIKTRGQQVTLRCSSQSGHNTVSWYQQALGQGPQFIFQYYREEENGRGNFPPRFSGLQFPNYSSELNVNALELDDSALYLCASSWNPGQADYGYTFGSGTRLTVV.

The chain has TRBV7-2 and TRBJ2-5; 13 bases are a match to TRBD2. V trimming: 5 bases; J trimming: 2 bases; junction bases outside the gene matches: 5. This CDR3 is 16 amino acids long. Germline assignment: CDR1 SGHTA and CDR2 FQGNSA. The CDR3 loop is CASSDGLAGEQETQYF. For the CDR3, the DNA is TGTGCCAGCAGCGATGGACTAGCGGGGGAGCAAGAGACCCAGTACTTC.

This clonotype was picked up a small number of times. V is TRBV11-3 and J is TRBJ2-2; D is unclear. V lost 0 bases and J lost 5, with 7 bases in between. Germline V gives CDR1 SGHNT, CDR2 YENEEA. The CDR3 contains 14 residues. CDR3 amino acids: CASSLDSLTGELFF. DNA of the CDR3: TGTGCCAGCAGCTTAGATTCCCTGACCGGGGAGCTGTTTTTT.

This clonotype was detected a few times. V is TRBV4-2 and J is TRBJ2-7; TRBD2 might be the D (7 bases). CDR1 LGHNA and CDR2 YNFKEQ come from the germline V gene. V shed 2 bases and J shed 0 bases, with 14 bases lying between them. The CDR3 contains 16 residues. CDR3 region: CASSQRARGGSYEQYF. In DNA, the CDR3 is TGTGCCAGCAGCCAAAGAGCGAGGGGGGGCTCCTACGAGCAGTACTTC.

This clonotype appeared many times. The chain uses TRBV4-2 and TRBJ2-1; D might be TRBD2 (5 bases). Looked up from germline, CDR1 is LGHNA and CDR2 is YNFKEQ. The V end lost 2 bases, the J end lost 6 bases, and 8 bases lay between the germline ends. The CDR3 is made up of 13 amino acids. CDR3 sequence: CASSQIGGNEQFF. CDR3 DNA sequence: TGTGCCAGCAGCCAAATAGGAGGCAATGAGCAGTTCTTC.

In its sample, this clonotype was seen a few times. The chain links TRBV20-1 to TRBJ1-3; tentative D call: TRBD1 (6 bases). Trimming stripped 2 bases from V and 1 base from J, with 9 bases between. CDR1 and CDR2 (germline): DFQATT, SNEGSKA (reference sequence). This CDR3 region has 14 residues. CDR3 amino acids: CSARRGVSGNTIYF. The CDR3 nucleotides are TGCAGTGCTAGAAGGGGGGTTTCTGGAAACACCATATATTTT.

This clonotype has more than one count but fewer than ten. As DNA, the CDR3 is TGTGCCATCAGTCGGACAGTGGAATACTATGGCTACACCTTC. This translates into CAISRTVEYYGYTF. The chain is built from TRBV10-3 and TRBJ1-2; D is possibly TRBD1 (6 bases). The CDR3 spans 14 residues. V was shortened by 5 bases and J by 3 bases, with 13 bases between the two germline ends. From germline, CDR1 is ENHRY and CDR2 SYGVKD.

This clonotype has a handful of counts. This rearrangement joins TRBV19 to TRBJ1-6; 7 bases are shared with TRBD1. Per germline, CDR1 LNHDA and CDR2 SQIVND (reference sequence). J gave up 4 bases and V 5 bases, and 2 bases lay outside the gene matches. The CDR3 length is 14 residues. This CDR3 is CASSWGQYNSPLHF. CDR3 DNA: TGTGCCAGTAGTTGGGGACAGTATAATTCACCCCTCCACTTT.

The chain has TRBV5-6 and TRBJ1-6; maybe TRBD1 (5 bases). CDR1 is SGHDT, CDR2 YYEEEE, per germline. Trimming removed 5 bases from V and 8 bases from J, with 26 bases in between. The CDR3 is made up of 18 amino acids. The CDR3 sequence: CASRRQRGPQDYYSPLHF. The CDR3, as DNA: TGTGCCAGCAGGAGACAGAGGGGCCCCCAGGATTATTATTCACCCCTCCACTTT.

J is TRBJ1-2 and V is TRBV5-6, with TRBD1 as a possible D gene (6 bases). Trimming took 4 bases from V and 5 from J, leaving 9 bases between them. This CDR3 region has 12 residues. Germline-derived CDR1 and CDR2 are SGHDT and YYEEEE. CDR3 nucleotides: TGTGCCAGCAGCGTTGGACAGTATGGCTACACCTTC. This codes for CASSVGQYGYTF. The entire variable domain, with the rest obtained from reference TRBV5-6 and TRBJ1-2, is as follows: DAGVTQSPTHLIKTRGQQVTLRCSPKSGHDTVSWYQQALGQGPQFIFQYYEEEERQRGNFPDRFSGHQFPNYSSELNVNALLLGDSALYLCASSVGQYGYTFGSGTRLTVV.

Ten or more counts support this clonotype. This rearrangement joins TRBV4-3 to TRBJ2-1, with 8 bases fitting TRBD1. This CDR3 has 18 residues. The junction had 8 bases not matched to a gene; V was cut back by 0 bases and J by 1 base. Germline lookup yields CDR1 LGHNA and CDR2 YSLEER. The CDR3 here is CASSQEPDRVLSYNEQFF. CDR3 coding DNA: TGCGCCAGCAGCCAAGAGCCGGACAGGGTCCTTTCCTACAATGAGCAGTTCTTC.

This clonotype was detected only a few times. The chain joins TRBV20-1 to TRBJ2-1, with 7 bases aligning to TRBD1. The trim removed 6 bases at V and 2 bases at J, leaving 10 bases unmatched. The CDR3 spans 15 residues. CDR1 is DFQATT and CDR2 is SNEGSKA in the germline V gene (reference sequence). CDR3 sequence reads: CSAIRRQGAYNEQFF. The CDR3 coding sequence is TGCAGTGCCATACGGCGGCAGGGGGCCTACAATGAGCAGTTCTTC.

This rearrangement joins TRBV20-1 to TRBJ2-1, with 8 bases aligning to TRBD1. The CDR3 runs to 16 residues. Per germline, CDR1 DFQATT and CDR2 SNEGSKA (reference sequence). V trimming: 3 bases; J trimming: 1 base; junction bases outside the gene matches: 8. CDR3 DNA sequence: TGCAGTGCTAGTCTCACAGGGGGGCCGTCCTACAATGAGCAGTTCTTC. It codes for CSASLTGGPSYNEQFF.

The chain combines TRBV19 with TRBJ1-5; no reliable D call. The length of the CDR3 is 15 residues. The germline V and J ends were trimmed by 4 bases and 0 bases, with 10 bases remaining between them. CDR1 is LNHDA, CDR2 SQIVND, per germline (reference sequence). CDR3 DNA sequence: TGTGCCAGTAGTAAGGGCTTTGATAGCAATCAGCCCCAGCATTTT. Residues: CASSKGFDSNQPQHF. The whole variable domain, remainder taken from reference TRBV19 and TRBJ1-5, is DGGITQSPKYLFRKEGQNVTLSCEQNLNHDAMYWYRQDPGQGLRLIYYSQIVNDFQKGDIAEGYSVSREKKESFPLTVTSAQKNPTAFYLCASSKGFDSNQPQHFGDGTRLSIL.

This clonotype came up a few times. The chain uses TRBV5-4 and TRBJ2-3; 11 bases align to TRBD2. This CDR3 region has 17 residues. With V trimmed by 2 bases and J by 2 bases, 7 bases remained unmatched. Germline loops: CDR1 SGHNT, CDR2 YYREEE (reference sequence). This CDR3 reads CASSLLAGAHSTDTQYF. The CDR3, as DNA: TGTGCCAGCAGCTTACTAGCGGGGGCGCACTCCACAGATACGCAGTATTTT.

The genes are TRBV29-1 and TRBJ1-2; D gene ambiguous. Germline CDR1 reads SQVTM; CDR2 reads ANQGSEA. This CDR3 is built from 11 residues. Trimming pared 4 bases from V and 6 bases from J, leaving 9 bases between. The CDR3 DNA reads TGCAGCGTTGTATCAGGAAATGGCTACACCTTC. This encodes CSVVSGNGYTF.

This clonotype came up a few times. The V gene is TRBV4-1, the J gene TRBJ2-6; 8 bases agree with TRBD1. Germline lookup yields CDR1 MGHRA and CDR2 YSYEKL. The CDR3 extends over 21 amino acids. The V and J ends lost 0 bases and 2 bases, in that order; junction bases with no gene match: 15. CDR3 sequence (DNA): TGCGCCAGCAGCCAAGATGGGAGGACAGGGAAGTTCAAGGCTGGGGCCAACGTCCTGACTTTC. Translated: CASSQDGRTGKFKAGANVLTF.

At least ten counts were recorded for this clonotype. The J gene is TRBJ2-2, the V gene TRBV9; D is uncertain. The CDR3 totals 15 residues. Germline V gene data show CDR1 as SGDLS and CDR2 as YYNGEE. With 0 bases removed from V and 0 bases from J, the gap between germline ends came to 6 bases. The CDR3 reads CASSVAGTNTGELFF. CDR3 coding DNA: TGTGCCAGCAGCGTAGCCGGTACGAACACCGGGGAGCTGTTTTTT.

V is TRBV24-1 and J is TRBJ2-3; possibly TRBD2 for D (6 bases). The CDR3 is made up of 14 amino acids. Looked up from germline, CDR1 is KGHDR and CDR2 is SFDVKD. V was cut by 9 bases and J by 6 bases, with 18 bases left in between. The CDR3 nucleotides are TGTGCCACCGGGGGGACGCTAGCTTTTGATACGCAGTATTTT. Its translation: CATGGTLAFDTQYF.

This clonotype was seen repeatedly, ten times or more. This chain connects TRBV19 to TRBJ2-1; 10 bases match TRBD1. Germline assignment: CDR1 LNHDA and CDR2 SQIVND (reference sequence). After removal of 6 bases from V and 4 bases from J, the junction contained 18 bases not matched to a gene. The CDR3 covers 19 residues. CDR3 nucleotides: TGTGCCAGTAGGGAGATGGGGTGGATTCCGGGACAGGGGTACAATGAGCAGTTCTTC. As protein: CASREMGWIPGQGYNEQFF.

The chain is built from TRBV5-5 and TRBJ2-1; the D call may be TRBD1 or TRBD2 (6 bases each). Germline values: CDR1 SGHKS, CDR2 YYEKEE (reference sequence). V dropped 2 bases and J dropped 14 bases, with 17 bases sitting between them. The CDR3 sequence is 13 residues long. This chain's CDR3 is CASSFEGGSGEFF. For the CDR3, the DNA is TGTGCCAGCAGCTTCGAGGGGGGAAGTGGAGAGTTCTTC.

This clonotype was observed at least ten times. The V call is TRBV29-1, the J call TRBJ2-1; a possible D gene is TRBD2 (6 bases). Germline V gene sequence: CDR1 SQVTM, CDR2 ANQGSEA. The CDR3 sequence is 14 residues long. The ends were cut back, 8 bases at V and 6 bases at J, with 20 bases in the middle. CDR3 protein: CSFGAAGTGNEQFF. CDR3 sequence (DNA): TGCAGCTTCGGGGCGGCGGGGACGGGCAATGAGCAGTTCTTC.

At least ten counts were recorded for this clonotype. This rearrangement joins TRBV20-1 to TRBJ2-5, with TRBD1 matching 7 bases. The CDR3 covers 13 residues. V lost 5 bases to trimming and J lost 1 base; unmatched junction nucleotides: 4. The germline gives CDR1 DFQATT, CDR2 SNEGSKA (reference sequence). The CDR3 DNA is TGCAGTGCTTCTCGGGACAGCCAAGAGACCCAGTACTTC. It translates to CSASRDSQETQYF.

This clonotype was seen a handful of times. This chain links TRBV11-2 with TRBJ2-7; D gene unclear. The CDR3 has 20 amino acids. Germline V gives CDR1 SGHAT, CDR2 FQNNGV. V was pared by 4 bases and J by 0 bases, with 28 bases between. Written as DNA, the CDR3 is TGTGCCAGCAGCTCCACTAAGAATAAACAAGAGCGCTGTCGCTCCTACGAGCAGTACTTC. Translated, it gives CASSSTKNKQERCRSYEQYF.

This clonotype appeared many times. The rearrangement uses TRBV5-4 and TRBJ2-7; TRBD2 matches at 11 bases. The CDR3 runs to 17 residues. V trimming: 3 bases; J trimming: 2 bases; junction bases outside the gene matches: 10. Germline assignment: CDR1 SGHNT and CDR2 YYREEE (reference sequence). CDR3 loop: CASSYNPTSGGPYEQYV. The CDR3 DNA is TGTGCCAGCAGCTACAACCCAACTAGCGGGGGTCCCTACGAGCAGTACGTC.